A single sample gave rise to the 10 T cell receptor beta chains below, sequenced in a study of OX40 agonist ivuxolimab in advanced cancers. Clones were sequenced by immunoSEQ multiplex PCR, and TCRdb holds only the in-frame ones, with some missing. The sample records fewer than 70,000 clones, around nine tenths being singletons. Source: CD4+ or CD8+ T cells sorted from blood, taken in a trial of the OX40 agonist ivuxolimab. These TCRs come from an adult with an advanced solid tumor such as melanoma, head and neck, liver or kidney cancer.

This clone was detected once. This chain links TRBV6-5 with TRBJ2-2; the D is unclear. V lost 0 bases to trimming and J lost 4 bases, with 12 bases between them. There are 16 residues in the CDR3. From germline, CDR1 is MNHEY and CDR2 SVGAGI. In nucleotides, the CDR3 is TGTGCCAGCAGTTACTCACGGGTCCCGGTCACCGGGGAGCTGTTTTTT. Translation gives CASSYSRVPVTGELFF.

CDR3 loop: CASSYSGNGNTIYF. CDR3 coding DNA: TGTGCCAGCAGTTACTCGGGAAATGGAAACACCATATATTTT. The chain recombines TRBV6-6 with TRBJ1-3, with D uncertain. V lost 0 bases and J 3 bases, leaving 6 bases between the germline ends. The CDR3 has 14 residues. Germline lookup yields CDR1 MNHNY and CDR2 SVGAGI (reference sequence).

The chain has TRBV5-1 and TRBJ1-2, with a possible D match to TRBD1 (5 bases). Trimming removed 5 bases at V and 6 bases at J, with 20 bases between. Per the germline V gene, CDR1 is SGHRS and CDR2 is YFSETQ. This CDR3 has 15 amino acids. The CDR3 DNA follows: TGCGCCAGCAGTTATTATACTGACAGTGAGGATGGCTACACCTTC. Translation gives CASSYYTDSEDGYTF.

The table lists this clone with a few counts. This chain links TRBV27 with TRBJ2-5, with 7 positions matching TRBD2. The CDR3 runs to 13 residues. Germline trimming cut 1 base from V and 4 bases from J; bases unmatched to any gene: 0. The V gene's germline CDR1 is MNHEY and CDR2 SMNVEV (reference sequence). CDR3 nucleotides: TGTGCCAGCAGTTTATGGGGGGGAGAGACCCAGTACTTC. It encodes CASSLWGGETQYF.

The chain couples TRBV6-1 to TRBJ2-5, with TRBD1 matching 8 bases. Germline V gene sequence: CDR1 MNHNS, CDR2 SASEGT. J lost 5 bases, V lost 7 bases, and 3 bases had no gene match. This CDR3 has 12 residues. The CDR3 DNA follows: TGTGCCAGCAAGACAGGGGTTGAGACCCAGTACTTC. It yields the protein CASKTGVETQYF.

This chain joins TRBV5-5 and TRBJ2-1, with D hard to call. The CDR3 consists of 14 residues. Germline CDR1 SGHKS, CDR2 YYEKEE (reference sequence). Trimming removed 0 bases from V and 4 bases from J, with 8 bases in between. DNA for the CDR3: TGTGCCAGCAGCTTGGCGTCGACTTACAATGAGCAGTTCTTC. Protein sequence: CASSLASTYNEQFF.

The rearrangement joins TRBV6-5 to TRBJ2-1; either TRBD1 or TRBD2 may supply D (7 bases each). Trimming left V 6 bases short and J 4 bases short, with 16 bases between. The CDR3 spans 15 residues. Germline V gene lookup returns CDR1 MNHEY and CDR2 SVGAGI. In nucleotides, the CDR3 is TGTGCCAGCAGCCAGTCGGGGGGACAGTACAATGAGCAGTTCTTC. The encoded protein is CASSQSGGQYNEQFF.

The chain links TRBV30 to TRBJ1-2; D gene ambiguous. Germline CDR1 and CDR2: GTSNPN and SVGIG (reference sequence). The CDR3 totals 12 residues. The V gene lost 4 bases and the J gene lost 10 bases, with 16 bases spanning the gap. The chain's CDR3 is CAWTVGNRHYTF. In DNA form, the CDR3 reads TGTGCCTGGACTGTTGGCAATAGGCACTACACCTTC.

The J gene is TRBJ1-2, the V gene TRBV5-1; 7 bases match TRBD1. The trim removed 3 bases at V and 13 bases at J, leaving 15 bases unmatched. CDR1 is SGHRS, CDR2 YFSETQ, per germline. The CDR3 sequence is 14 residues long. The DNA of the CDR3 is TGCGCCAGCAGCTCAACAGGGGTGATGGCGTCGGTCACCTTC. This translates into CASSSTGVMASVTF. Filled out from reference TRBV5-1 and TRBJ1-2, the complete variable domain reads KAGVTQTPRYLIKTRGQQVTLSCSPISGHRSVSWYQQTPGQGLQFLFEYFSETQRNKGNFPGRFSGRQFSNSRSEMNVSTLELGDSALYLCASSSTGVMASVTFGSGTRLTVV.

V is TRBV5-6 and J is TRBJ2-5, with D tentatively TRBD1 or TRBD2 (5 bases each). Trimming stripped 4 bases from V and 7 bases from J, with 14 bases between. The CDR3 totals 13 residues. Germline V lookup: CDR1 SGHDT, CDR2 YYEEEE. CDR3 residues: CASSLGTTGTQYF. The CDR3 DNA reads as TGTGCCAGCAGCCTCGGGACGACTGGGACCCAGTACTTC.